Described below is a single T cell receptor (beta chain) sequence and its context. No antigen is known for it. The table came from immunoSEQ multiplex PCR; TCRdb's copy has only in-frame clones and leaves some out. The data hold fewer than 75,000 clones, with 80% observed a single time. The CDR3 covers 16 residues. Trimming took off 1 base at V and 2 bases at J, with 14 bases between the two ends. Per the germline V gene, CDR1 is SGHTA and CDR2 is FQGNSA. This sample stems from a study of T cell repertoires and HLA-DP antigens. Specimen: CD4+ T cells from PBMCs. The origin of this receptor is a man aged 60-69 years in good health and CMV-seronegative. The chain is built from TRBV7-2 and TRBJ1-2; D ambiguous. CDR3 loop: CASSLDGRAYNYGYTF. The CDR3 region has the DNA TGTGCCAGCAGCTTAGACGGCCGGGCGTACAACTATGGCTACACCTTC.